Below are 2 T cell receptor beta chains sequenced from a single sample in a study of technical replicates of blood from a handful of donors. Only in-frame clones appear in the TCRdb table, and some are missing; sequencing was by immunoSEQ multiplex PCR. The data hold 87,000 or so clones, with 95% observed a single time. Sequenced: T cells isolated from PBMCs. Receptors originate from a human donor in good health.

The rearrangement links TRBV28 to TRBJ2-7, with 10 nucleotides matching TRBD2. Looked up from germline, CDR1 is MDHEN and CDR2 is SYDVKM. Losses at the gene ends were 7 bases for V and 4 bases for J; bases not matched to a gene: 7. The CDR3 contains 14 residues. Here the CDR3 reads CASTQRGGFYEQYF. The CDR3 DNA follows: TGTGCCAGCACCCAGCGGGGGGGATTTTACGAGCAGTACTTC.

The CDR3 bases are TGTGCCAGTAGTCCTAGCGGGGCCTCCTACGAGCAGTACTTC. Residues: CASSPSGASYEQYF. The rearrangement joins TRBV19 to TRBJ2-7; TRBD2 agrees at 9 bases. The CDR3 has 14 amino acids. Germline V gene lookup returns CDR1 LNHDA and CDR2 SQIVND (reference sequence). V shed 5 bases and J 0 bases; nucleotides not matched to a gene: 2.